A selection of T cell receptor beta chains follows, all from one sample in a study of OX40 agonist ivuxolimab in advanced cancers. Assay used: immunoSEQ multiplex PCR; TCRdb lists only in-frame clones, some missing. This table has over 95,000 clones, 90% to 96% appearing once. The material sequenced was CD4+ or CD8+ T cells sorted from blood, taken in a trial of the OX40 agonist ivuxolimab. Receptors originate from an adult with an advanced solid tumor such as melanoma, head and neck, liver or kidney cancer. The CDR3 runs from the conserved cysteine through the conserved F or W.

j_call v_call cdr3_aa
TRBJ2-1 TRBV5-5 CASSAWTGYGNEQFF
TRBJ2-7 TRBV4-1 CASSLTSGTYEQYF
TRBJ2-1 TRBV19 CASSTLADEQFF
TRBJ1-3 TRBV30 CAWSPSGNTIYF
TRBJ2-7 TRBV7-9 CASTARDSSYEQYF
TRBJ2-7 TRBV4-1 CASSQDGRILSYEQYF
TRBJ2-7 TRBV27 CASRPTGVHEQYF
TRBJ2-3 TRBV7-7 CASSLVPPSGGDTQYF
TRBJ1-6 TRBV27 CASSLGPNSPLHF
TRBJ1-1 TRBV13 CASSSEGGRTEAFF
TRBJ1-1 TRBV7-8 CASSTPAGTGNTEAFF
TRBJ2-5 TRBV7-9 CASSLAVGPQETQYF
TRBJ2-7 TRBV7-6 CASSLGGGGLSYEQYF
TRBJ1-2 TRBV19 CASSIDGQDYTF
TRBJ2-7 TRBV4-2 CASSLHPGQHYEQYF
TRBJ2-7 TRBV6-5 CASSYQGHANEQYF
TRBJ2-1 TRBV27 CASSIRGTYNEQFF
TRBJ2-2 TRBV7-6 CASSHPGNRGATGELFF
TRBJ2-2 TRBV7-3 CASRGGTGELFF
TRBJ2-7 TRBV27 CASSLSSMESSYEQYF
TRBJ2-7 TRBV28 CASSPRDTSSYEQYF
TRBJ2-3 TRBV7-9 CASSLVQGAADTQYF
TRBJ1-2 TRBV5-8 CASSPGTVYGYTF
TRBJ2-3 TRBV5-4 CASSVDERMPSTDTQYF
TRBJ2-7 TRBV4-2 CASSQEGAFGSYEQYF
TRBJ2-7 TRBV7-9 CASSPPGLDYEQYF
TRBJ2-3 TRBV5-4 CASSPGQDPDTQYF
TRBJ1-2 TRBV19 CASSMGSANGYTF
TRBJ2-6 TRBV6-5 CASGGSLGANVLTF
TRBJ1-2 TRBV9 CASSPRGEGEFSPGYTF
TRBJ2-1 TRBV10-3 CAISLIGTGGGNEQFF
TRBJ2-2 TRBV27 CASSYGQGITGELFF
TRBJ1-5 TRBV7-9 CASSLEAGRYHYSNQPQHF
TRBJ2-3 TRBV27 CASSSRLKRDTQYF
TRBJ2-3 TRBV2 CASSGVTGPYQSSTDTQYF
TRBJ2-1 TRBV2 CASSDPAPTLTNEQFF
TRBJ1-1 TRBV4-1 CASSQGPGGMNTEAFF
TRBJ2-7 TRBV19 CASSYGTTYEQYF
TRBJ2-7 TRBV4-1 CASSQGGNYEQYF
TRBJ2-5 TRBV11-2 CASSIGTTRETQYF
TRBJ1-1 TRBV6-5 CASSQGGENTEAFF
TRBJ1-5 TRBV11-2 CASSLTRQPQHF
TRBJ1-1 TRBV5-6 CASSFWGNTEAFF
TRBJ1-2 TRBV5-1 CASGYGPGQGANGYTF
TRBJ1-2 TRBV11-2 CASSLPEERTGDYGYTF
TRBJ2-6 TRBV19 CASSIVGAGGANVLTF
TRBJ2-3 TRBV15 CATGLAADTQYF
TRBJ2-7 TRBV7-9 CASSPPQTATYEQYF
TRBJ2-7 TRBV5-1 CASRTDQSYEQYF
TRBJ2-3 TRBV27 CASSSDREAPTDTQYF
TRBJ2-5 TRBV29-1 CSVVGQGIQETQYF
TRBJ2-3 TRBV6-6 CASSYATGRGTDTQYF
TRBJ2-5 TRBV7-3 CASSLYGGGEETQYF
TRBJ2-1 TRBV5-1 CASSSTSGTPNEQFF
TRBJ2-1 TRBV4-3 CASSHSGTFRSNEQFF
TRBJ2-7 TRBV4-1 CASSQALPTGAFEQYF
TRBJ1-5 TRBV4-2 CASSPGRGPQHF
TRBJ1-4 TRBV7-9 CASSSRTGDNEKLFF
TRBJ2-7 TRBV15 CATSRGDRDEQYF